The 24 T cell receptor beta chains below were found in one sample sequenced in a study of shared clonotypes between healthy human individuals. Repertoires were generated with immunoSEQ multiplex PCR, while TCRdb's copy carries only in-frame clones and drops some. The table shows 500,000 to 700,000 clones, with roughly 95% occurring only once. CD45RO-negative cells were positively selected for CCR7, leaving out terminally differentiated effector memory CD45RA+ cells. The sequencing input was naive CD8+ T cells sorted from blood. Source of these receptors: a woman under 40 in good health.

This clone was picked up one time. This chain joins TRBV11-2 and TRBJ2-1; 7 bases fit TRBD1. The germline V gene encodes CDR1 SGHAT and CDR2 FQNNGV. The J segment lost 6 bases and the V segment lost 1 base, leaving 3 bases of the junction unmatched. The CDR3 runs to 14 residues. Here the CDR3 DNA reads TGTGCCAGCAGCTTAGGAAGGGGGCTCAATGAGCAGTTCTTC. It is translated as CASSLGRGLNEQFF.

The chain couples TRBV27 to TRBJ2-5, with 7 bases that match TRBD2. V lost 3 bases to trimming and J lost 7 bases; unmatched junction nucleotides: 8. Per the germline V gene, CDR1 is MNHEY and CDR2 is SMNVEV (reference sequence). This CDR3 has 14 amino acids. CDR3 protein: CASSFARGEGTQYF. Written as DNA, the CDR3 is TGTGCCAGCAGTTTCGCCCGGGGGGAGGGGACCCAGTACTTC.

The rearrangement links TRBV7-9 to TRBJ2-4, with D uncertain. The CDR3 is made up of 15 amino acids. V dropped 2 bases and J dropped 2 bases, with 10 bases sitting between them. CDR1 is SEHNR, CDR2 FQNEAQ, per germline (reference sequence). CDR3 protein: CASSLPPATKNIQYF. The CDR3 bases are TGTGCCAGCAGCTTACCCCCGGCGACCAAAAACATTCAGTACTTC.

The chain couples TRBV6-4 to TRBJ2-7; D is perhaps TRBD1 (6 bases). The length of the CDR3 is 14 residues. Germline loops: CDR1 MRHNA, CDR2 SNTAGT. Trimming took off 10 bases at V and 3 bases at J, with 19 bases between the two ends. CDR3 DNA sequence: TGTGCCAAAAGACTCACAGGGCCCGTCTACGAGCAGTACTTC. Its translation: CAKRLTGPVYEQYF.

The CDR3 bases are TGTGCCATCAGTGAGTCATCAGACCGGCCCAAAAACATTCAGTACTTC. Its translation is CAISESSDRPKNIQYF. The V call is TRBV10-3, the J call TRBJ2-4; no clear D. The germline gives CDR1 ENHRY, CDR2 SYGVKD. V dropped 0 bases and J dropped 2 bases, with 11 bases sitting between them. There are 16 residues in the CDR3.

The CDR3 sequence: CASSLTTGTGLEKLFF. For the CDR3, the DNA is TGCGCCAGCAGCTTAACCACCGGGACAGGGCTTGAAAAACTGTTTTTT. The gene calls are TRBV4-1 and TRBJ1-4; 9 bases fit TRBD1. This CDR3 has 16 amino acids. Germline lookup yields CDR1 MGHRA and CDR2 YSYEKL. With 5 bases clipped from V and 7 bases from J, the junction kept 11 bases outside the gene matches.

V gene TRBV19 combines with J gene TRBJ1-1; perhaps TRBD1 as D (5 bases). Trimming shortened V by 9 bases and J by 6 bases, and 26 bases separated the two germline ends. There are 16 residues in the CDR3. Per germline, CDR1 LNHDA and CDR2 SQIVND (reference sequence). For the CDR3, the DNA is TGTGCCAGCACCGCGGTTCTGGTGGGGACTTACCCTGAAGCTTTCTTT. Its protein product is CASTAVLVGTYPEAFF.

This sequence joins TRBV9 and TRBJ2-5; possibly TRBD2 for D (6 bases). Germline-derived CDR1 and CDR2 are SGDLS and YYNGEE. Trimming took off 3 bases at V and 7 bases at J, with 7 bases between the two ends. This CDR3 is built from 11 residues. The CDR3 DNA reads TGTGCCAGCAGCGCCGGGGGGACCCAGTACTTC. It translates to CASSAGGTQYF.

This chain uses TRBV5-8 with TRBJ2-7, with TRBD1 as a possible D gene (5 bases). V was trimmed by 3 bases and J by 3 bases, leaving 22 bases between them. CDR3 length: 17 residues. Germline V CDR1 and CDR2: SGHTS, YDEGEE. The DNA of the CDR3 is TGTGCCAGCAGCTCGCCAACGTTGGGGCAGGGAATCTACGAGCAGTACTTC. Amino acid sequence: CASSSPTLGQGIYEQYF.

The rearrangement joins TRBV4-1 to TRBJ2-7; a weak D match, TRBD2 (6 bases). Germline CDR1 is MGHRA and CDR2 is YSYEKL. V gave up 3 bases and J gave up 0 bases, with 9 bases separating them. The CDR3 extends over 14 amino acids. The DNA for the CDR3 is TGCGCCAGCAGCCAGGGGACTGACTCCTACGAGCAGTACTTC. This translates into CASSQGTDSYEQYF.

The V call is TRBV10-1, the J call TRBJ1-1; the D gene is possibly TRBD1 (5 bases). V lost 0 bases and J lost 7, with 18 bases in between. Germline V lookup: CDR1 WNHNN, CDR2 SYGVQD (reference sequence). The CDR3 covers 16 residues. The CDR3: CASSESLEGPWSEAFF. The CDR3, as DNA: TGCGCCAGCAGTGAGTCCTTAGAGGGGCCTTGGAGTGAAGCTTTCTTT.

The gene calls are TRBV19 and TRBJ1-2; TRBD1 matches at 9 bases. From germline, CDR1 is LNHDA and CDR2 SQIVND (reference sequence). V lost 3 bases to trimming and J lost 8 bases; unmatched junction nucleotides: 13. The CDR3 is 16 amino acids. The CDR3 nucleotides are TGTGCCAGTAGTATGGGTCCAGGGGACAGGGTCTTCGGCTACACCTTC. Translating it yields CASSMGPGDRVFGYTF.

CDR3 DNA sequence: TGTGCCAGCAGACCCCGGGACTCGAGGTCGGGCACTGAAGCTTTCTTT. It codes for CASRPRDSRSGTEAFF. The chain is built from TRBV7-9 and TRBJ1-1, with a possible D match to TRBD1 (5 bases). V was clipped by 6 bases and J by 4 bases, with 21 bases between them. Germline V gene lookup returns CDR1 SEHNR and CDR2 FQNEAQ (reference sequence). CDR3 length: 16 amino acids.

This clone has just one count. Written as DNA, the CDR3 is TGTGCCAGCAGTGAAGAAGCTAGCGGGAGTCCCTACAATGAGCAGTTCTTC. This gives the protein CASSEEASGSPYNEQFF. This chain joins TRBV2 and TRBJ2-1; 10 bases fit TRBD2. J lost 2 bases, V lost 1 base, and 5 bases had no gene match. This CDR3 region has 17 residues. Looked up from germline, CDR1 is SNHLY and CDR2 is FYNNEI.

J is TRBJ1-5 and V is TRBV14, with a tentative D call TRBD1 (5 bases). Trimming pared 6 bases from V and 7 bases from J, leaving 13 bases between. The CDR3 has 13 amino acids. Looked up from germline, CDR1 is SGHDN and CDR2 is FVKESK. The DNA of the CDR3 is TGTGCCAGCAGTCCGGGGCTAGGACAGCCCCAGCATTTT. Amino acid sequence: CASSPGLGQPQHF.

The V gene is TRBV2, the J gene TRBJ2-7, with 7 bases identical to TRBD1. This CDR3 comprises 14 residues. CDR1 is SNHLY and CDR2 is FYNNEI in the germline V gene. V trimming: 9 bases; J trimming: 3 bases; junction bases outside the gene matches: 11. In DNA, the CDR3 is TGTGCCAGAACCCCCCTACGGGACAGCTACGAGCAGTACTTC. Translation: CARTPLRDSYEQYF.

The chain is built from TRBV15 and TRBJ2-7; 8 bases fit TRBD2. V shed 9 bases and J 0 bases; nucleotides not matched to a gene: 7. The CDR3 is 14 amino acids. The germline V gene has CDR1 LNHNV and CDR2 YYDKDF (reference sequence). CDR3 loop: CATPSGGHSYEQYF. The CDR3 bases are TGTGCCACACCCTCGGGGGGGCACTCCTACGAGCAGTACTTC.

The V call is TRBV5-6, the J call TRBJ2-2; TRBD1 matches at 9 bases. The germline CDR1 and CDR2 sequences are SGHDT and YYEEEE. The ends lost 3 bases at V and 0 bases at J; junction bases unmatched: 0. The CDR3 contains 15 residues. DNA for the CDR3: TGTGCCAGCAGCTGGGACAGGGCGAACACCGGGGAGCTGTTTTTT. It is translated as CASSWDRANTGELFF. The variable domain in full, completed from reference TRBV5-6 and TRBJ2-2, reads DAGVTQSPTHLIKTRGQQVTLRCSPKSGHDTVSWYQQALGQGPQFIFQYYEEEERQRGNFPDRFSGHQFPNYSSELNVNALLLGDSALYLCASSWDRANTGELFFGEGSRLTVL.

The genes are TRBV18 and TRBJ2-2; TRBD2 matches 7 bases. Germline V CDR1 and CDR2: KGHSH, LQKENI. This CDR3 has 17 amino acids. V was pared by 1 base and J by 6 bases, with 11 bases of the junction left unmatched. The CDR3 DNA follows: TGTGCCAGCTCACCACAGCTGCGGGAGATCAGGGCCGGGGAGCTGTTTTTT. Its translation is CASSPQLREIRAGELFF. The variable domain in full, completed from reference TRBV18 and TRBJ2-2, reads NAGVMQNPRHLVRRRGQEARLRCSPMKGHSHVYWYRQLPEEGLKFMVYLQKENIIDESGMPKERFSAEFPKEGPSILRIQQVVRGDSAAYFCASSPQLREIRAGELFFGEGSRLTVL.

V and J are TRBV16 and TRBJ2-3; unclear D gene. The V gene's germline CDR1 is KGHSY and CDR2 FQNENV. This CDR3 has 16 amino acids. V gave up 4 bases and J gave up 6 bases, with 20 bases separating them. CDR3 sequence reads: CASSRRKENPLDTQYF. In nucleotides, the CDR3 is TGTGCCAGCAGCCGTCGAAAGGAAAACCCCTTGGATACGCAGTATTTT.

The chain's CDR3 is CASSPGLAGGYEQYF. The CDR3 coding sequence is TGTGCCAGCTCTCCCGGACTAGCGGGAGGATACGAGCAGTACTTC. The rearrangement joins TRBV19 to TRBJ2-5; TRBD2 matches at 14 bases. The end of the DNA is better explained by TRBJ2-7, so the J call may be wrong. The CDR3 consists of 15 residues. Germline V gene sequence: CDR1 LNHDA, CDR2 SQIVND (reference sequence).

The rearrangement links TRBV27 to TRBJ2-7; no clear D. The V and J ends lost 1 base and 0 bases respectively, with 13 bases between them. This CDR3 is 16 amino acids long. Germline CDR1 reads MNHEY; CDR2 reads SMNVEV (reference sequence). The CDR3 is CASSLYRESSSYEQYF. The DNA of the CDR3 is TGTGCCAGCAGTTTATATAGGGAATCCAGCTCCTACGAGCAGTACTTC.

This sequence joins TRBV21-1 and TRBJ1-1; the table's D call TRBD1 went unverified against the DNA. TRBV21-1 is reported as a pseudogene. The CDR3 has 16 amino acids. CDR3 protein: CASSKGQSYQNTEAFF. In nucleotides, the CDR3 is TGTGCCAGCAGCAAAGGACAGTCCTACCAGAACACTGAAGCTTTCTTT.

The sample holds one count of this clone. The chain employs TRBV27 and TRBJ2-2; D possibly corresponds to TRBD1 (7 bases). Trimming removed 2 bases at V and 4 bases at J, with 17 bases between. CDR1 and CDR2 (germline): MNHEY, SMNVEV (reference sequence). The CDR3 consists of 17 residues. This CDR3 reads CASSLGGGPRGTGELFF. CDR3 DNA: TGTGCCAGCAGTTTAGGAGGGGGCCCTCGGGGCACCGGGGAGCTGTTTTTT.